The rows below give T cell receptor beta chains drawn from one sample of a study of blood T cells in healthy people across ages. MiXCR, run by TCRdb on the 5' RACE reads, gives a single entry per CDR3 protein. The data contain roughly 2 million distinct CDR3 sequences, roughly 52% of them singletons. Sequencing used blood. These TCRs come from a woman aged 40 to 49 in good health. The conserved cysteine and the conserved F or W are not part of the CDR3 here. A D gene is named only where the DNA matches it firmly.

v_call	j_call	d_call	cdr3_aa
TRBV5-5	TRBJ2-1	-	ASSFGPQGKQF
TRBV4-3	TRBJ2-1	-	ASSQTNRVTYNEQF
TRBV7-9	TRBJ1-2	TRBD1	ASSFGTGGDYGYT
TRBV28	TRBJ2-1	-	ASYRGYNEQF
TRBV4-1	TRBJ1-2	TRBD1	ASSHTRGTDYGYT
TRBV29-1	TRBJ2-1	TRBD2	SVQGLGRVNEQF
TRBV11-2	TRBJ2-3	-	ASSFQGQSHGDTQY
TRBV11-2	TRBJ2-1	TRBD2	ASSRTQGLSGGAGFYNEQF
TRBV7-2	TRBJ1-6	-	ASSLIGRNSPLH
TRBV24-1	TRBJ2-3	TRBD2	ATDSGAPEDTQY
TRBV6-5	TRBJ2-5	-	ASSRNGGEETQY
TRBV3-1	TRBJ2-2	TRBD2	ASSLPGTSGNTGELF
TRBV7-3	TRBJ2-1	TRBD2	ASSRTSEAYNEQF
TRBV5-6	TRBJ2-3	-	ASSWRADTQY
TRBV4-3	TRBJ2-4	-	ASSQDVEEGAKNIQY
TRBV5-5	TRBJ2-3	TRBD2	ASSPLAGGRDTQY
TRBV27	TRBJ1-5	-	ASSREGSQPQH
TRBV4-3	TRBJ1-5	-	ASSQDGMKPQH
TRBV6-6	TRBJ2-5	-	ASRGNEQY
TRBV7-9	TRBJ2-5	TRBD1	ASSCGQGGWQETQY
TRBV7-9	TRBJ1-2	TRBD1	ASSTTGQDGYT
TRBV27	TRBJ2-7	-	ASSFPSMFLYEQY
TRBV29-1	TRBJ1-2	TRBD1	SSRDTGQGVSDGYT
TRBV9	TRBJ2-5	TRBD1	ASSPRTGLRETQY